The source of this T cell receptor (beta chain) is a study of shared clonotypes between healthy human individuals (dated by TCRdb to 2018 to 2021). The study in broad terms: The cohort included three men and a couple of women between 18 and 49 years of age. The study deeply sequenced blood TCR repertoires of about five healthy adults to estimate repertoire size and the extent of clonotype sharing between individuals. Different laboratories and diverse techniques were used to prepare libraries and sequence TCR repertoires, to increase sequencing depth and limit assay-specific biases. Between about 0.85 and 10 billion PBMCs per donor were obtained by leukapheresis. For each donor, CD4 naive and CD4 memory were each run on three plates, CD8 naive on two plates, and CD8 memory on one plate.

Using the deep immunoSEQ assay, multiplex PCR amplified TCR CDR3 regions from genomic DNA. Extracted genomic DNA from each cell subset was spread evenly across all wells of several immunoSEQ 96-well plates, with each plate serving as a replicate. For sorted subsets, 200 ng of genomic DNA, equivalent to 25,000 to 35,000 T cell genomes, went into each replicate PCR. The purified libraries were quantified using a Qubit 3.0 fluorometer, sized with a Bioanalyzer 2100, and then quantified again using the KAPA Library Quantification kit. Every immunoSEQ 96-well plate was sequenced on a separate single-read 150-cycle Illumina NextSeq 550 flow cell. The original pipeline was this. Because only junctional sequences without quality scores were contained in the immunoSEQ output, filtering matching that applied to full-length reads could not be performed. Sequences were annotated with PyIR, a Python wrapper for IgBLAST v1.9, using IMGT germline references to assign V/J genes and CDR3. Reads with weak V/J assignments (E-value above 1e-6), missing CDR3, stop codons, out-of-frame junctions, or ambiguous translated residues were removed. V3J clonotypes were defined by identical inferred V gene, J gene, and CDR3 amino acid sequence. Percentage overlap between repertoires was calculated by dividing the number of shared unique clonotypes by the size of the smaller repertoire. Richness of each repertoire was evaluated using RTK rarefaction, the Chao1 estimator, and Recon v2.1 estimates of unobserved clonotypes. Generation probabilities were computed with OLGA for all TCRbeta clonotypes obtained by the gDNA method from several donors. This immuneACCESS table, as held by TCRdb, lists in-frame sequences with V and J called but not all clones. Of the missing ones, under half trace to an unresolved V gene in checked studies; the others have no known cause. The V and J calls and clone size come from that table; D and trimming were worked out from the DNA. For this sample there are 2 million to 2.5 million clones; 80% to 95% appear just once. Under 0.45% of the sample belongs to the ten largest clones.

A word on this clone: Its antigen is unknown. No base quality information exists; no much larger clone differs at one position.

The donors were healthy, HIV-negative adults who had no recently reported acute infections or vaccinations. All donors were Caucasian adults living in Nashville, Tennessee, USA. Magnetic negative selection was used to enrich CD4+ T cells, after which naive cells were positively selected on CD45RA and the negative fraction became the memory subset. Blood was obtained by leukapheresis, after which PBMCs were separated by Ficoll-Histopaque density gradient centrifugation and cryopreserved in liquid nitrogen vapor phase. Analytical flow cytometry was used to check the purity and quantity of each magnetically sorted T cell population. Genomic DNA was isolated from every sorted fraction and measured by UV absorbance on a Nanodrop 2000c. Here is what the overall study found, with its caveats: Based on pairwise subsampling, the degree of clonotype sharing among donors was expected to be affected by sequencing depth. About 5% of naive CD4, roughly 3.6% of naive CD8, roughly 2.4% of memory CD4, and 0.4% of memory CD8 clonotypes were shared across a few donors. Even with the large sequencing depth, rarefaction of the sorted-subset datasets indicated that sequencing was incomplete. Naive subsets generally had larger estimated clonotype richness than memory subsets did. The genetic and exposure-history diversity represented was limited by the small number of donors. Higher generation probabilities were observed for clonotypes shared by all four sorted-subset donors than for non-shared clonotypes. Sampling was restricted to blood, and TCR repertoires in tissue are likely to differ from TCR repertoires in blood.

Sequences SGDLS (CDR1) and YYNGEE (CDR2) are obtained from the germline V gene. V loses 3 bases, J loses 0 bases, and the germline ends lie 12 bases apart. There are 16 amino acids in the CDR3, from cysteine to phenylalanine inclusive. Here the CDR3 DNA is all that survives: 48 bases in frame from base 1. Sequencing input: naive CD4+ T cells from PBMCs. The cell subset or site label on this specimen signifies: CD45RA+ positively selected. This TCR was sampled from a young man in good health. Some clones in this sample may be carry-over from other donors' samples. The rearranged chain carries TRBV9 and TRBJ2-2; the D gene is unclear. The CDR3 protein sequence reads: CASSGSRRPNTGELFF. The DNA reads as follows: TGTGCCAGCAGCGGCTCACGGCGACCGAACACCGGGGAGCTGTTTTTT. The CDR3 plus the reference TRBV9 and TRBJ2-2 genes for the other parts give the full variable domain: DSGVTQTPKHLITATGQRVTLRCSPRSGDLSVYWYQQSLDQGLQFLIQYYNGEERAKGNILERFSAQQFPDLHSELNLSSLELGDSALYFCASSGSRRPNTGELFFGEGSRLTVL.